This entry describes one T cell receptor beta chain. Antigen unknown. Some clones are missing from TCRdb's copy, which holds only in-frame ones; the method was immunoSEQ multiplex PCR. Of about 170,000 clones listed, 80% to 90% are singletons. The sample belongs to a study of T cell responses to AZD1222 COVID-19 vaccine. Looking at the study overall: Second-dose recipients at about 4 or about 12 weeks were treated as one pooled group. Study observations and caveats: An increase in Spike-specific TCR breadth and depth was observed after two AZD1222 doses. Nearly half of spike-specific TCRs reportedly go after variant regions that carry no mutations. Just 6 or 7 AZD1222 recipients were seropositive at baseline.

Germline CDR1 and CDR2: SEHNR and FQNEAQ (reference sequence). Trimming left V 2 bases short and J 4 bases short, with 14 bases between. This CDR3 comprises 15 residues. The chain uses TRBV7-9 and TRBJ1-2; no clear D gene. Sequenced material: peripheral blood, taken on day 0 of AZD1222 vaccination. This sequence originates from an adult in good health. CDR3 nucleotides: TGTGCCAGCAGCTTACTTTCCCGGGAGAGCTATGGCTACACCTTC. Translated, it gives CASSLLSRESYGYTF.